This T cell receptor (beta chain) is from a study of blood T cell repertoires in COVID-19. Across the whole study: PBMCs, B-cell-depleted T cells, or T cells provided the cDNA or gDNA that made up the material.

This CDR3 has 16 amino acids. The germline V gene encodes CDR1 MNHEY and CDR2 SVGAGI. V lost 2 bases, J lost 7 bases, and 11 bases stayed unmatched. In the original analysis: Estimation of nucleated cell counts was performed using reference gene primer amplification. Only in-frame clones appear in the TCRdb table, and some are missing; sequencing was by immunoSEQ multiplex PCR. The V and J calls and clone size are taken from that table; D and trimming were inferred from the DNA. The data hold roughly 120,000 clones, with about 90% observed a single time. The TCR sequence derives from a man between 65 and 85 years old who had recovered from COVID-19. Sample: peripheral blood. This chain uses TRBV6-5 with TRBJ2-3, with TRBD1 matching over 8 bases. CDR3 in DNA: TGTGCCAGCAGTTACAACAGGGGGAGAGACTCCTATACGCAGTATTTT. This encodes CASSYNRGRDSYTQYF.